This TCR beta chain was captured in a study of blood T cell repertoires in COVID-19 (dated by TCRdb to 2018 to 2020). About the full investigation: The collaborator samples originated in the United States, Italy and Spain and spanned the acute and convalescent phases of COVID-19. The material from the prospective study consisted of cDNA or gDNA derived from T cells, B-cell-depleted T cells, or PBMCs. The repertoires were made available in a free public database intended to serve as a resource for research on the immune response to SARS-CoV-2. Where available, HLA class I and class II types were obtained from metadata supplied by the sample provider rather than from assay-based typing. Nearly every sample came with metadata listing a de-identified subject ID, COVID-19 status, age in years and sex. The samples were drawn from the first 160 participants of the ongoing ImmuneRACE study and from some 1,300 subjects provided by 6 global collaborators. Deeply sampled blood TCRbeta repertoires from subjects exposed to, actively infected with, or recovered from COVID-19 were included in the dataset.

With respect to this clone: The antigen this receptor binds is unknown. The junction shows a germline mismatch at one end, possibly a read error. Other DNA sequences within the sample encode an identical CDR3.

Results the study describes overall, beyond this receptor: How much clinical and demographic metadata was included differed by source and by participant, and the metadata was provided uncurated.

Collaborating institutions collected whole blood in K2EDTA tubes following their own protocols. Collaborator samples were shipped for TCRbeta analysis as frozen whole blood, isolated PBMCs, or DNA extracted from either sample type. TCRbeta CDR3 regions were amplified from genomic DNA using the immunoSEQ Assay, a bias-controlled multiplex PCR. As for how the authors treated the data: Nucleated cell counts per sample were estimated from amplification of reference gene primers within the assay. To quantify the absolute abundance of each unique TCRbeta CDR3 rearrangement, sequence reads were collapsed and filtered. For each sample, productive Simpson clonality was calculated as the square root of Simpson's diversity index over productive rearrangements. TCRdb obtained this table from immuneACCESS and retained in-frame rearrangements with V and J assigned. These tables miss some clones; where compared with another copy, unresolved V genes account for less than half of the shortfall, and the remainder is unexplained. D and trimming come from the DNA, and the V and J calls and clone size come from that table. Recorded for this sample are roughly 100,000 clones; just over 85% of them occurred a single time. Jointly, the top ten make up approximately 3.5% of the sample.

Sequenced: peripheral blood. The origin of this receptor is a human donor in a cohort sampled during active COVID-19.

The CDR3 has the sequence CASSLGQGGQPQHF. The nucleotide sequence reads TGCGCCAGCAGTTTGGGACAGGGAGGACAGCCCCAGCATTTT. Rearrangement joined TRBV5-1 to TRBJ1-5; TRBD1 aligns with 9 central bases. Reading from cysteine to phenylalanine, the CDR3 counts 14 amino acids. The DNA shown is the 42-base CDR3, in frame from base 1. Based on the germline V gene, the CDR1 and CDR2 sequences are SGHRS and YFSETQ.